The clone carrying this TCR beta chain was observed a handful of times. The antigen remains unidentified. Two oligonucleotides, mixed equimolar, formed the beta constant-region primer covering TRBC1 and TRBC2. The ligated cDNA underwent four PCR rounds using SP2 and nested alpha and beta constant-region primers. An oligonucleotide with the SP2 primer and a 12-nucleotide UMI was ligated to the cDNA 3' end. TCRdb independently ran MiXCR on the UMI-ligation and nested PCR reads; one entry per CDR3 protein. Among 85,000 to 130,000 distinct CDR3 sequences listed, roughly 14% were seen once. This specimen belongs to a study of naive and memory T cell subsets. Trimming stripped 0 bases from V and 7 bases from J, with 7 bases between. The germline gives CDR1 SGHKS, CDR2 YYEKEE (reference sequence). This CDR3 has 13 residues. Findings of the study overall: Over 85% of naive TCR sequences appeared only once, unlike memory subsets. Naive repertoires, especially CD8, held a few larger clonotypes, possibly memory cells re-expressing CD45RA.

This chain joins TRBV5-5 and TRBJ2-2, with D tentatively TRBD1 (5 bases). Sequencing used naive CD8+ T cells from blood. The clonotype was recovered from a human donor in good health. In DNA form, the CDR3 reads TGTGCCAGCAGCTTGGGGGGCCACGGGGAGCTGTTTTTT. Protein: CASSLGGHGELFF. The variable domain in full, with the rest retrieved from reference TRBV5-5 and TRBJ2-2, is DAGVTQSPTHLIKTRGQQVTLRCSPISGHKSVSWYQQVLGQGPQFIFQYYEKEERGRGNFPDRFSARQFPNYSSELNVNALLLGDSALYLCASSLGGHGELFFGEGSRLTVL.